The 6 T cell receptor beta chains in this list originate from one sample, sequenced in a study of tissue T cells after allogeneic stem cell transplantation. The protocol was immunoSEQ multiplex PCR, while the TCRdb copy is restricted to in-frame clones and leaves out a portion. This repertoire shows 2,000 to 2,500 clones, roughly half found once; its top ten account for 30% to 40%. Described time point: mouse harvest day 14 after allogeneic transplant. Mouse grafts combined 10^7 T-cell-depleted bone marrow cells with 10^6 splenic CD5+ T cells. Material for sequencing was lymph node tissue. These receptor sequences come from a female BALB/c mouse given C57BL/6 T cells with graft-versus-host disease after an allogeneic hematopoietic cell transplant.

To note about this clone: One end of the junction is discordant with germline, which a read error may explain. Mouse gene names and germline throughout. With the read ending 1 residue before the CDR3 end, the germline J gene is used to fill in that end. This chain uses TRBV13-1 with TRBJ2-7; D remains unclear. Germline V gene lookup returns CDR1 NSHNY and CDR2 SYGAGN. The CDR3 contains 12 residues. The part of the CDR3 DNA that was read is TGTGCCAGCGGTGAACAAACCTATGAACAGTAC. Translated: CASGEQTYEQY. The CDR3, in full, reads CASGEQTYEQYF.

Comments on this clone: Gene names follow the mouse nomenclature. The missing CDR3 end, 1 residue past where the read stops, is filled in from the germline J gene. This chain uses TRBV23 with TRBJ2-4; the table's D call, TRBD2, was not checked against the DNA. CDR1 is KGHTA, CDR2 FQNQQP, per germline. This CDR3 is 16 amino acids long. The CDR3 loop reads CSSSRTGGSSQNTLYF. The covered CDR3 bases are TGCTCCAGCAGTAGGACTGGGGGGTCTAGTCAAAACACCTTGTAC.

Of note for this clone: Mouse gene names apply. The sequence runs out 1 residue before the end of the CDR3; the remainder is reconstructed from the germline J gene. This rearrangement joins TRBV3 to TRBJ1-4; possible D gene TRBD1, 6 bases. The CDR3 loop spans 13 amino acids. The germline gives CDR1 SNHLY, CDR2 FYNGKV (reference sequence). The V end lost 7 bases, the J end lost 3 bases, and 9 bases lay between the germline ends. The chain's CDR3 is CASTGTPNERLFF. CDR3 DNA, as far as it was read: TGTGCCAGCACCGGGACACCCAACGAAAGATTATTT.

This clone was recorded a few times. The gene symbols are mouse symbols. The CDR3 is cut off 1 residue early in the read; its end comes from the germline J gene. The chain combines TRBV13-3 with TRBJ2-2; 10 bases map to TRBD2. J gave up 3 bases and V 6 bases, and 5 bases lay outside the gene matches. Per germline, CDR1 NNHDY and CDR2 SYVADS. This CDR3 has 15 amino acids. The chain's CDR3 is CASIWGGADTGQLYF. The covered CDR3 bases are TGTGCCAGCATCTGGGGGGGCGCTGACACCGGGCAGCTCTAC.

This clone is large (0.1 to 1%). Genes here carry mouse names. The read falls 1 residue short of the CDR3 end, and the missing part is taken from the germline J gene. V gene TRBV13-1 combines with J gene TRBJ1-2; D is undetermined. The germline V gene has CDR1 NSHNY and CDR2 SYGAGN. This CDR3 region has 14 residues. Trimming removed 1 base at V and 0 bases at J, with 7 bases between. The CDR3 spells CASSDPHTNSDYTF. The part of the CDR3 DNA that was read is TGTGCCAGCAGTGATCCCCACACAAACTCCGACTACACC.

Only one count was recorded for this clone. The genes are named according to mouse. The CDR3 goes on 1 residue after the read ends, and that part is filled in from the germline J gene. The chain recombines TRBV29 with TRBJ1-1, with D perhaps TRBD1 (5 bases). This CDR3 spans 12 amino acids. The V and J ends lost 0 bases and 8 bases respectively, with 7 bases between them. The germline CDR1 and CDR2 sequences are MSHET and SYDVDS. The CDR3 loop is CASSLSGGEVFF. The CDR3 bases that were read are TGTGCTAGCAGTTTATCGGGGGGGGAAGTCTTC.